This TCR beta chain was profiled in a study of blood T cell repertoires in COVID-19. Study context: Sample material is recorded as cDNA or gDNA derived from T cells, B-cell-depleted T cells, or PBMCs.

This table comes from immunoSEQ multiplex PCR, and its TCRdb copy is limited to in-frame clones, with some not included. The sample includes about 160,000 clones, more than 65% of them seen just once. The CDR3 is 14 amino acids. Between the trimmed V and J ends, which lost 3 bases and 9 bases, there was a span of 17 bases. Per the germline V gene, CDR1 is LNHDA and CDR2 is SQIVND (reference sequence). Participants were placed into cohorts based on the clinical history they reported. This chain joins TRBV19 and TRBJ1-1, with D hard to call. The clonotype originates from a man in his fifties or sixties who had recovered from COVID-19. Sequenced: PBMCs or T cells enriched from blood (not recorded which). This CDR3 is CASSIPTDLSQAFF. DNA for the CDR3: TGTGCCAGTAGTATTCCGACTGACCTGTCACAAGCTTTCTTT.